One sample yielded the 17 T cell receptor beta chains listed below, sequenced in a study of T cells in Graves' hyperthyroidism and ophthalmopathy. Amplified TCR beta CDR3 regions derived from RNA transcripts. Carried out on the TCR CDR3, a first-round RT-PCR used the HTBI primer set. Via MiXCR, TCRdb re-called the multiplex PCR reads, giving one row per CDR3 protein. Among approximately 720,000 distinct CDR3 sequences, 15% to 20% were seen once, and the ten largest hold 15% to 20%. Sequences were obtained from blood. These receptors were taken from a woman aged 50 to 60 with Graves' hyperthyroidism that later progressed to Graves' ophthalmopathy.

The chain has TRBV6-6 and TRBJ1-4, with a possible D match to TRBD1 (5 bases). The CDR3 is 15 residues long. Trimming removed 0 bases from V and 6 bases from J, with 11 bases in between. CDR1 and CDR2 from the germline V gene are MNHNY and SVGAGI (reference sequence). CDR3 nucleotides: TGTGCCAGCAGTTACTCGGGGCGGAACGATGAAAAACTGTTTTTT. Amino acid sequence: CASSYSGRNDEKLFF.

This clonotype was picked up a small number of times. A much larger clonotype is one base distant, so this may be a read error. The genes are TRBV2 and TRBJ2-1; the D gene could be TRBD1 or TRBD2 (5 bases each). The germline V and J ends were trimmed by 5 bases and 3 bases, with 17 bases remaining between them. Germline V gives CDR1 SNHLY, CDR2 FYNNEI. The CDR3 is made up of 16 amino acids. This CDR3 is CASSSAGTASYNEQFF. CDR3 in DNA: TGTGCCAGCAGTTCCGCCGGGACGGCGAGCTACAATGAGCAGTTCTTC. Drawing the rest from reference TRBV2 and TRBJ2-1, the complete variable domain is EPEVTQTPSHQVTQMGQEVILRCVPISNHLYFYWYRQILGQKVEFLVSFYNNEISEKSEIFDDQFSVERPDGSNFTLKIRSTKLEDSAMYFCASSSAGTASYNEQFFGPGTRLTVL.

This clonotype turned up a few times. The genes are TRBV9 and TRBJ1-6, with TRBD1 as a possible D gene (6 bases). The germline gives CDR1 SGDLS, CDR2 YYNGEE. V lost 1 base and J lost 10, with 12 bases in between. This CDR3 region has 14 residues. CDR3 nucleotide sequence: TGTGCCAGCAGCGTATTCAAGGGGGACTCACCCCTCCACTTT. Translation gives CASSVFKGDSPLHF.

Many counts were recorded for this clonotype. The chain joins TRBV20-1 to TRBJ2-7, with D perhaps being TRBD1 or TRBD2 (5 bases each). Trimming removed 5 bases from V and 0 bases from J, with 8 bases in between. The germline V gene has CDR1 DFQATT and CDR2 SNEGSKA (reference sequence). CDR3 size: 12 residues. CDR3 sequence: CSARDGSYEQYF. In DNA form, the CDR3 reads TGCAGTGCTCGGGACGGCTCCTACGAGCAGTACTTC.

The chain links TRBV20-1 to TRBJ1-1, with 7 positions matching TRBD1. V shed 7 bases and J 6 bases; nucleotides not matched to a gene: 11. The CDR3 is made up of 13 amino acids. CDR1 and CDR2 from the germline V gene are DFQATT and SNEGSKA (reference sequence). CDR3 in DNA: TGCAGTGGGCCGGACAGGAGGAGCGCTGAAGCTTTCTTT. The encoded protein is CSGPDRRSAEAFF.

This clonotype was seen a few times. The chain couples TRBV15 to TRBJ1-2; D not certain. The CDR3 sequence is 16 residues long. Germline V CDR1 and CDR2: LNHNV, YYDKDF (reference sequence). V lost 0 bases and J 1 base, leaving 12 bases between the germline ends. CDR3 amino acids: CATSRDPVRINYGYTF. CDR3 bases: TGTGCCACCAGCAGAGATCCTGTCAGGATTAACTATGGCTACACCTTC.

This clonotype has more than one count but fewer than ten. The genes are TRBV29-1 and TRBJ2-7, with D unresolved. The CDR3 sequence is 12 residues long. The germline gives CDR1 SQVTM, CDR2 ANQGSEA. Trimming stripped 4 bases from V and 6 bases from J, with 13 bases between. This CDR3 reads CSVVRQDLEQYF. In DNA form, the CDR3 reads TGCAGCGTTGTAAGGCAGGACCTCGAGCAGTACTTC.

This chain uses TRBV30 with TRBJ2-4; perhaps D is TRBD1 or TRBD2 (6 bases each). Germline CDR1 reads GTSNPN; CDR2 reads SVGIG (reference sequence). CDR3 length: 12 amino acids. The chain's CDR3 is CAIRGVLDIQYF. As DNA, the CDR3 is TGTGCTATAAGGGGGGTTTTGGACATTCAGTACTTC.

The chain carries TRBV5-1 and TRBJ2-5; D is possibly TRBD1 (6 bases). The CDR3 spans 15 residues. V dropped 6 bases and J dropped 4 bases, with 19 bases sitting between them. Germline loops: CDR1 SGHRS, CDR2 YFSETQ. DNA for the CDR3: TGCGCCAGCACCGGCGCGCAGGGGATTGGAGAGACCCAGTACTTC. Protein: CASTGAQGIGETQYF.

This clonotype was seen a handful of times. This chain joins TRBV10-1 and TRBJ2-5; D might be TRBD1 (6 bases). With 5 bases removed from V and 0 bases from J, the gap between germline ends came to 13 bases. CDR1 and CDR2 from the germline V gene are WNHNN and SYGVQD (reference sequence). The CDR3 loop spans 15 amino acids. CDR3: CASSKPGQYQETQYF. CDR3 DNA sequence: TGCGCCAGCAGTAAGCCAGGACAGTACCAAGAGACCCAGTACTTC.

This chain connects TRBV29-1 to TRBJ1-1; D is uncertain. The CDR3 loop spans 12 amino acids. CDR1 and CDR2 from the germline V gene are SQVTM and ANQGSEA. The ends were cut back, 6 bases at V and 3 bases at J, with 11 bases in the middle. DNA for the CDR3: TGCAGCGTCCTTGTGGGTTACACTGAAGCTTTCTTT. It translates to CSVLVGYTEAFF.

In this sample, this clonotype turned up many times. The CDR3 protein is CASSPARGLWEQYF. The CDR3 bases are TGTGCCAGCTCACCAGCCAGGGGCCTATGGGAGCAGTACTTC. The chain has TRBV18 and TRBJ2-7; D is possibly TRBD1 (6 bases). Germline V gives CDR1 KGHSH, CDR2 LQKENI. Trimming took 2 bases from V and 7 from J, leaving 15 bases between them. The CDR3 covers 14 residues.

The chain joins TRBV5-1 to TRBJ2-3, with a tentative D call TRBD2 (5 bases). V shed 6 bases and J shed 2 bases, with 19 bases lying between them. The germline CDR1 and CDR2 sequences are SGHRS and YFSETQ. The CDR3 covers 16 residues. CDR3 coding DNA: TGCGCCAGCACCTTAGACGGGGTGTCCGTCACAGATACGCAGTATTTT. It codes for CASTLDGVSVTDTQYF. Filled out from reference TRBV5-1 and TRBJ2-3, the complete variable domain reads KAGVTQTPRYLIKTRGQQVTLSCSPISGHRSVSWYQQTPGQGLQFLFEYFSETQRNKGNFPGRFSGRQFSNSRSEMNVSTLELGDSALYLCASTLDGVSVTDTQYFGPGTRLTVL.

The chain recombines TRBV6-1 with TRBJ2-1, with D unresolved. Germline-derived CDR1 and CDR2 are MNHNS and SASEGT. V was shortened by 1 base and J by 3 bases, with 7 bases between the two germline ends. The CDR3 has 14 amino acids. The CDR3 nucleotides read TGTGCCAGCAGTGAAGTTGGAGACTACAATGAGCAGTTCTTC. Its translation: CASSEVGDYNEQFF.

The rearrangement uses TRBV20-1 and TRBJ1-2; possibly TRBD1 for D (5 bases). The length of the CDR3 is 13 residues. Trimming took 4 bases from V and 7 from J, leaving 16 bases between them. Germline V lookup: CDR1 DFQATT, CDR2 SNEGSKA (reference sequence). For the CDR3, the DNA is TGCAGTGCTATCACACAGGACCAGTCTGGCTACACCTTC. Translation: CSAITQDQSGYTF.

The rearrangement uses TRBV30 and TRBJ1-5; D unresolved. Germline V gene data show CDR1 as GTSNPN and CDR2 as SVGIG (reference sequence). The CDR3 runs 14 residues. V shed 5 bases and J shed 7 bases, with 18 bases lying between them. The CDR3 DNA is TGTGCCTGGCCCCGGAACGGTGCGGACCAGCCCCAGCATTTT. The encoded protein is CAWPRNGADQPQHF.

This clonotype was counted between two and nine times. CDR3 DNA: TGCGCCAGCAGCCAACATCAGACAGGGATTGCTAACTATGGCTACACCTTC. Residues: CASSQHQTGIANYGYTF. V is TRBV5-1 and J is TRBJ1-2, with 7 positions matching TRBD1. CDR1 is SGHRS and CDR2 is YFSETQ in the germline V gene. CDR3 size: 17 residues. Losses at the gene ends were 4 bases for V and 0 bases for J; bases not matched to a gene: 12.